This TCR beta chain was identified in a study of OX40 agonist ivuxolimab in advanced cancers. About the research overall: Treatment of patients was with ivuxolimab, an agonistic anti-OX40 (CD134) antibody. Subjects had a mean age of about 60 years, with a range of 23 to 79; approximately 83% were male. Study-level findings and limits: At 0.1 to 3.0 mg/kg and by week 6, clonal expansion occurred in CD4+ and CD8+ blood T cells. On average, CD8+ T cells had more expanded clones than CD4+.

Clones were read by immunoSEQ multiplex PCR, and TCRdb kept only the in-frame ones, dropping some. The sample lists 57,000 or so clones, about 85% occurring once. As to this clone: Its specificity is unknown.

Germline-derived CDR1 and CDR2 are SGHNT and YENEEA. Trimming removed 10 bases from V and 1 base from J; junction bases left unmatched: 6. This CDR3 contains 13 residues. This sequence originates from an adult with an advanced solid tumor such as melanoma, head and neck, liver or kidney cancer. This specimen consisted of CD4+ or CD8+ T cells sorted from blood, obtained in a trial of the OX40 agonist ivuxolimab. This chain links TRBV11-3 with TRBJ2-7; TRBD1 matches at 8 bases. DNA for the CDR3: TGTGCCATTGAGGACAGGGCGTCCTACGAGCAGTACTTC. It encodes CAIEDRASYEQYF.